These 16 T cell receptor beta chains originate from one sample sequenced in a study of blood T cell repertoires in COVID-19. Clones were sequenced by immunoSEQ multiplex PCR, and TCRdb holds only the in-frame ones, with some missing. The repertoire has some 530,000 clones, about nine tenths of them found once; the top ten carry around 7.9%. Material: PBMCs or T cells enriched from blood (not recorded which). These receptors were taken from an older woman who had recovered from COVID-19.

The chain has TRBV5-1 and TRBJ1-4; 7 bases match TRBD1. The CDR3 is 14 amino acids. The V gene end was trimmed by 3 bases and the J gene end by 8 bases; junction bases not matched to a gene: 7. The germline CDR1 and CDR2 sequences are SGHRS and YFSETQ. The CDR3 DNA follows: TGCGCCAGCAGCTGGGGACAGCCCGGGGAAAAACTGTTTTTT. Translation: CASSWGQPGEKLFF. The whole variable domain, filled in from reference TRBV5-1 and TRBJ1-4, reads KAGVTQTPRYLIKTRGQQVTLSCSPISGHRSVSWYQQTPGQGLQFLFEYFSETQRNKGNFPGRFSGRQFSNSRSEMNVSTLELGDSALYLCASSWGQPGEKLFFGSGTQLSVL.

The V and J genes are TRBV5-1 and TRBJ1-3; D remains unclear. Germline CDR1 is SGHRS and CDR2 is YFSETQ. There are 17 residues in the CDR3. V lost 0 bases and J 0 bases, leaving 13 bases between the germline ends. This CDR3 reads CASSLAPAAISGNTIYF. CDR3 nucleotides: TGCGCCAGCAGCTTGGCCCCGGCGGCGATCTCTGGAAACACCATATATTTT.

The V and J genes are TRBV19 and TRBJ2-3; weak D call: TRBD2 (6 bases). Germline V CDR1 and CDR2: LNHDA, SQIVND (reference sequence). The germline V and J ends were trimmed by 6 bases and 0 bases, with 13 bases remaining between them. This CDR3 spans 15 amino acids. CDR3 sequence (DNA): TGTGCCAGTAGCCCGGACGGGACTAGCACAGATACGCAGTATTTT. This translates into CASSPDGTSTDTQYF.

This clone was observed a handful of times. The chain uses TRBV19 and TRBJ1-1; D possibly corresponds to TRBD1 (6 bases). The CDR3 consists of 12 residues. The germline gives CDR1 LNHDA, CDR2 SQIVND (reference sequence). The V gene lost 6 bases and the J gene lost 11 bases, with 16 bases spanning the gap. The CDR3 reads CASRSQGWSAFF. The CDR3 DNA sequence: TGTGCCAGTAGATCCCAGGGGTGGTCGGCTTTCTTT.

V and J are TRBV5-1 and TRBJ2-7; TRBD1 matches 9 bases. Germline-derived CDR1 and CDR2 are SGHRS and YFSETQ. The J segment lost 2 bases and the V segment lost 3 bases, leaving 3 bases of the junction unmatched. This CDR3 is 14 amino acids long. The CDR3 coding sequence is TGCGCCAGCAGCTCGACAGGGGGAGCCTACGAGCAGTACTTC. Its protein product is CASSSTGGAYEQYF.

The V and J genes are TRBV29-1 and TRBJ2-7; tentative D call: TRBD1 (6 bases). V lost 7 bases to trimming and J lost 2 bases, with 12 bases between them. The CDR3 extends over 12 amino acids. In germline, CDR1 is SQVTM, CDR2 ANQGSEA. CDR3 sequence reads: CSATGITYEQYF. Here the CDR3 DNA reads TGCAGCGCGACAGGTATCACCTACGAGCAGTACTTC.

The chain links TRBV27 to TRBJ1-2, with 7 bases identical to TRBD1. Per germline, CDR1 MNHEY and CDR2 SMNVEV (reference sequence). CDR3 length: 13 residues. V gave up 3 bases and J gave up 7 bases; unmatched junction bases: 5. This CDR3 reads CASSFKGASGYTF. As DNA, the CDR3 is TGTGCCAGCAGTTTCAAGGGGGCCTCTGGCTACACCTTC.

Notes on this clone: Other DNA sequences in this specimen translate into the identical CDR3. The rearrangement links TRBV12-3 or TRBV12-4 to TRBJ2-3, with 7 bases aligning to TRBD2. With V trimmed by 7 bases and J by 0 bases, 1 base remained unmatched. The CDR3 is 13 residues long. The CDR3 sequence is CASKRGSTDTQYF. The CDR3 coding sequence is TGTGCCAGCAAGCGGGGAAGCACAGATACGCAGTATTTT.

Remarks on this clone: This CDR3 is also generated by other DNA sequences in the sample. CDR3 nucleotides: TGTGCCAGCAGTTTGGGGGGAGTAGGGACAGATACGCAGTATTTT. Translation gives CASSLGGVGTDTQYF. The chain recombines TRBV28 with TRBJ2-3, with a tentative D call TRBD2 (6 bases). The CDR3 runs 15 residues. Trimming removed 3 bases from V and 3 bases from J, with 13 bases in between. Germline CDR1 reads MDHEN; CDR2 reads SYDVKM.

CDR3 sequence reads: CASRPTDTYEQYV. The CDR3 nucleotides read TGTGCCAGCAGACCTACAGACACCTACGAGCAGTACGTC. The V call is TRBV6-5, the J call TRBJ2-7; D not resolved. The CDR3 sequence is 13 residues long. Germline values: CDR1 MNHEY, CDR2 SVGAGI. Trimming took off 6 bases at V and 2 bases at J, with 11 bases between the two ends.

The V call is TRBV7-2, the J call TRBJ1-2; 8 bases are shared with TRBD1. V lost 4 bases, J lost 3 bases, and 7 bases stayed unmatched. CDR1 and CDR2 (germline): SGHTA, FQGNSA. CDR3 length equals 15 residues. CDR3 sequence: CASSSGGRVYYGYTF. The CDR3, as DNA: TGTGCCAGCAGCTCAGGGGGCAGGGTCTACTATGGCTACACCTTC.

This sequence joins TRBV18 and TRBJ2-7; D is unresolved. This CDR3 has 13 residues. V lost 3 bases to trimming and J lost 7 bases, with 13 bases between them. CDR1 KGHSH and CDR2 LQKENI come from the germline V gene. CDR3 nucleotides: TGTGCCAGCTCACCGGGCCTTTCTGAGGAGCAGTACTTC. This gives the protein CASSPGLSEEQYF.

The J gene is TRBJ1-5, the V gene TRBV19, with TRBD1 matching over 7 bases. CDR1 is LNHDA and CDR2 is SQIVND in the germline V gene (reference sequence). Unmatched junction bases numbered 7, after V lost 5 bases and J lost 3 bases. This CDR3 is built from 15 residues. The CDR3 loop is CASSPPGQYNQPQHF. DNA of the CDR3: TGTGCCAGTAGTCCACCGGGACAGTACAATCAGCCCCAGCATTTT.

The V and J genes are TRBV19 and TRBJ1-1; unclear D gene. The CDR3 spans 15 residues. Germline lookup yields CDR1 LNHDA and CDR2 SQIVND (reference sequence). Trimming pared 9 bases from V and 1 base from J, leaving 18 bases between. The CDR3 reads CASHPRVAANTEAFF. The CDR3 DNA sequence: TGTGCCAGCCATCCCCGGGTCGCCGCGAACACTGAAGCTTTCTTT.

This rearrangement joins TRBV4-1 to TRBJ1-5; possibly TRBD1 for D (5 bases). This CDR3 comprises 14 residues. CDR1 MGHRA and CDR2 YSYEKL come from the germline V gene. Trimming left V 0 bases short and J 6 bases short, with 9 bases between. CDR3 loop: CASSQDQGLQPQHF. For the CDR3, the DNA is TGCGCCAGCAGCCAAGATCAGGGACTTCAGCCCCAGCATTTT.

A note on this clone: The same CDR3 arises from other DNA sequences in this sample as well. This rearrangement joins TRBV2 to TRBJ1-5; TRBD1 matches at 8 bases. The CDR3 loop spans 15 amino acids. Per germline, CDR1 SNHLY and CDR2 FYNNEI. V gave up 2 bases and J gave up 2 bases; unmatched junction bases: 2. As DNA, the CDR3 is TGTGCCAGCAGTGAACAGGGGGCCGGCAATCAGCCCCAGCATTTT. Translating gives CASSEQGAGNQPQHF.